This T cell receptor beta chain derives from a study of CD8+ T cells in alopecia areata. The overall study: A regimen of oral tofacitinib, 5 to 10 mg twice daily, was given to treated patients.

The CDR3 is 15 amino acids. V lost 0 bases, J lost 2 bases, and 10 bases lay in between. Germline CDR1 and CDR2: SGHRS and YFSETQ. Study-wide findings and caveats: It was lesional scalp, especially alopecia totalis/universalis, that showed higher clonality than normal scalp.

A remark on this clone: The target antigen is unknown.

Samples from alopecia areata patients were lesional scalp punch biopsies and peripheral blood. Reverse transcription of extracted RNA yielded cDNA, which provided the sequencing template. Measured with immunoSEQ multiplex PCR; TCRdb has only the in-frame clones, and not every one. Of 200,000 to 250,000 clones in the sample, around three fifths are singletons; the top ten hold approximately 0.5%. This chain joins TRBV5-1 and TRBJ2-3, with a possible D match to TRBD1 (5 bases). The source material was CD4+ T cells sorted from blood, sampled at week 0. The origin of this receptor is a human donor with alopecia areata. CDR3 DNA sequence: TGCGCCAGCAGCTTGGGGGCAGGGCCCACAGATACGCAGTATTTT. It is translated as CASSLGAGPTDTQYF.